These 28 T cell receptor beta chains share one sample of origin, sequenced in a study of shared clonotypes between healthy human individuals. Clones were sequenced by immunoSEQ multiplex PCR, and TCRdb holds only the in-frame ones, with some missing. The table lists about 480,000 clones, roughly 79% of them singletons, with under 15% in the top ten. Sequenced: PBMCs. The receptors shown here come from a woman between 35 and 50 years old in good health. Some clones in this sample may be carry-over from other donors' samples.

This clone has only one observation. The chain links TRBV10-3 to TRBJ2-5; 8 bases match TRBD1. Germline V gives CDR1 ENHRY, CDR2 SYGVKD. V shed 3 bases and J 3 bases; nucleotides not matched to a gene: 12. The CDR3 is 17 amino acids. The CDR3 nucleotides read TGTGCCATCAGTGAATGGGCAGGACAGGGTTTGAAAGAGACCCAGTACTTC. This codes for CAISEWAGQGLKETQYF.

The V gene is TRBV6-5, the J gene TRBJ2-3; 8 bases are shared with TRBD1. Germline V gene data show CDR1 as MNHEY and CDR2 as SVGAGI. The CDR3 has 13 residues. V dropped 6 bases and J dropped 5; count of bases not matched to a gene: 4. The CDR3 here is CASSRGPGDTQYF. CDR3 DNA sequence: TGTGCCAGCAGCAGGGGGCCGGGAGATACGCAGTATTTT.

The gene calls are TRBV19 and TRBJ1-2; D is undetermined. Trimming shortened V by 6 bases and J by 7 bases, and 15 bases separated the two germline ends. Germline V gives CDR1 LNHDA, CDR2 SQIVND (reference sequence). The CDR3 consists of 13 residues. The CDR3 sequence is CASSLRTFGGYTF. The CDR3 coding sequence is TGTGCCAGTAGCCTCCGGACGTTCGGTGGCTACACCTTC. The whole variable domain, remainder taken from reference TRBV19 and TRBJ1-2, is DGGITQSPKYLFRKEGQNVTLSCEQNLNHDAMYWYRQDPGQGLRLIYYSQIVNDFQKGDIAEGYSVSREKKESFPLTVTSAQKNPTAFYLCASSLRTFGGYTFGSGTRLTVV.

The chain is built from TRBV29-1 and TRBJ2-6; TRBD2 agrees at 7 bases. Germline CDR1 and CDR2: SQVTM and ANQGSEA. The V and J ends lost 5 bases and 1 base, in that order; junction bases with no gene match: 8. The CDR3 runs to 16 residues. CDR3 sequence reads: CSVSSGGPSGANVLTF. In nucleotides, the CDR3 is TGCAGCGTTTCATCGGGAGGACCATCTGGGGCCAACGTCCTGACTTTC.

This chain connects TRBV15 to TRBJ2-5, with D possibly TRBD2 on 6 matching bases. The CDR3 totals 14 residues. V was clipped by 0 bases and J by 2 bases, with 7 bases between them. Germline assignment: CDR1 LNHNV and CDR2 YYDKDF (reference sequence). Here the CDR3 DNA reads TGTGCCACCAGCAGAGATCGGGAGCAAGAGACCCAGTACTTC. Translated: CATSRDREQETQYF.

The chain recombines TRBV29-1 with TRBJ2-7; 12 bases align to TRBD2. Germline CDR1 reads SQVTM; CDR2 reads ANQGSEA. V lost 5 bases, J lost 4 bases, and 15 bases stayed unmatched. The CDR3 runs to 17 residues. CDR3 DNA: TGCAGCGTTAGATGGACTAGCGGGAACACAGCAGTTTACGAGCAGTACTTC. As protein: CSVRWTSGNTAVYEQYF.

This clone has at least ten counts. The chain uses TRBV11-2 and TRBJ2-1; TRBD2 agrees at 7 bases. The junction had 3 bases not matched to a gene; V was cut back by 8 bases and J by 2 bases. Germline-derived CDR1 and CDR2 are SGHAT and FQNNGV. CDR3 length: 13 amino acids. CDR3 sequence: CASGREPYNEQFF. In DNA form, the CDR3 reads TGTGCCAGCGGGCGGGAGCCCTACAATGAGCAGTTCTTC.

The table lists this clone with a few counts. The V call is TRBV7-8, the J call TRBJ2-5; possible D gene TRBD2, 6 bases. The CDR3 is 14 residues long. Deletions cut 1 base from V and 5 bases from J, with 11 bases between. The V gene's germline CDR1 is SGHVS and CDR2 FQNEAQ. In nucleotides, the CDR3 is TGTGCCAGCAGCTTAGAACTAGCCGGGGAGACCCAGTACTTC. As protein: CASSLELAGETQYF.

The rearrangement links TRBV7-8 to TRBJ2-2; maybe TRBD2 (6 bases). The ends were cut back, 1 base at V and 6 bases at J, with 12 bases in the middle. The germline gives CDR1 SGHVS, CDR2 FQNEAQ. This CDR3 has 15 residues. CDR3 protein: CASSLGGLRAGELFF. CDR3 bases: TGTGCCAGCAGCTTAGGGGGACTCAGGGCCGGGGAGCTGTTTTTT.

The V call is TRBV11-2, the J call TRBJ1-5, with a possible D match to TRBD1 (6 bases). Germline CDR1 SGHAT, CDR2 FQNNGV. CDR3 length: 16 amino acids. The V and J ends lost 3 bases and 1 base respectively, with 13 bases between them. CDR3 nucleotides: TGTGCCAGCAGCTTCTCGTCAGGACAGAGCAATCAGCCCCAGCATTTT. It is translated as CASSFSSGQSNQPQHF.

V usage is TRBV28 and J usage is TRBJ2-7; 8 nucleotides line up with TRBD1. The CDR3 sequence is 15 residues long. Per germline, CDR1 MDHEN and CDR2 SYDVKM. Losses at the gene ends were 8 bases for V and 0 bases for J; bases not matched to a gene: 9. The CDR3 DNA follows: TGTGCCAGCGGCGGGCCCGGGACAGGCTCCTACGAGCAGTACTTC. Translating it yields CASGGPGTGSYEQYF.

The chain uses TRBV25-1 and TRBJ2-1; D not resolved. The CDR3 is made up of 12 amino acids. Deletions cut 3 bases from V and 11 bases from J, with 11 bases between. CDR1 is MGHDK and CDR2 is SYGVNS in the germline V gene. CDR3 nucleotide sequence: TGTGCCAGCAGTGATAGCCGGCGAAAGCAGTTCTTC. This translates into CASSDSRRKQFF.

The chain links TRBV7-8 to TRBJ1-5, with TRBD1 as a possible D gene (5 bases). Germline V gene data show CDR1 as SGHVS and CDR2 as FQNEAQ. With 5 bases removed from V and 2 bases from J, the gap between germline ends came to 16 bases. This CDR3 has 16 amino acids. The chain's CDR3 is CASSPHRQLGNQPQHF. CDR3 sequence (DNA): TGTGCCAGCAGCCCCCACCGACAGCTCGGCAATCAGCCCCAGCATTTT.

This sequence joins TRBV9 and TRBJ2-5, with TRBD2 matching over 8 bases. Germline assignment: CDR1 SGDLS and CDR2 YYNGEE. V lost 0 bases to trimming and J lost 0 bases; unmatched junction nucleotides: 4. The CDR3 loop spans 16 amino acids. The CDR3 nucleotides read TGTGCCAGCAGCGTAGATGCTAGCGGGTACCAAGAGACCCAGTACTTC. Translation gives CASSVDASGYQETQYF. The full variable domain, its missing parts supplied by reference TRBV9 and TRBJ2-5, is DSGVTQTPKHLITATGQRVTLRCSPRSGDLSVYWYQQSLDQGLQFLIQYYNGEERAKGNILERFSAQQFPDLHSELNLSSLELGDSALYFCASSVDASGYQETQYFGPGTRLLVL.

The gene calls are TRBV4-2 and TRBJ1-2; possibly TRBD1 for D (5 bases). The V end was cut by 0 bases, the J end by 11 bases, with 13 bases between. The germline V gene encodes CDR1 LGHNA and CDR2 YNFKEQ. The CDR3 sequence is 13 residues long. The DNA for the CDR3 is TGTGCCAGCAGCCAAGATATAGTAGGGGAGTACACCTTC. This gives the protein CASSQDIVGEYTF.

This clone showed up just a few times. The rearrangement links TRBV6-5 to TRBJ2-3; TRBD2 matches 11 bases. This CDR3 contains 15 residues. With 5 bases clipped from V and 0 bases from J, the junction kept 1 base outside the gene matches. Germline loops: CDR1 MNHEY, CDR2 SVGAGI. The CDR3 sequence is CASSRLAGSTDTQYF. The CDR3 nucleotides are TGTGCCAGCAGTAGACTAGCGGGAAGCACAGATACGCAGTATTTT.

CDR3 sequence: CASSFRDSYEQYF. CDR3 DNA: TGTGCCAGCAGTTTTAGGGATTCCTACGAGCAGTACTTC. V and J are TRBV6-5 and TRBJ2-7; the D is unclear. The CDR3 is 13 residues long. Germline V gene data show CDR1 as MNHEY and CDR2 as SVGAGI. V was trimmed by 4 bases and J by 1 base, leaving 8 bases between them.

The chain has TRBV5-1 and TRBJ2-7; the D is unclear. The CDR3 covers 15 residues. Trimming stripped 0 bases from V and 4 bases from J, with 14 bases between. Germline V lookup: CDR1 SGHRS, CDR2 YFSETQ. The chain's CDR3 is CASSLVPGMMYEQYF. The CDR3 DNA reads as TGCGCCAGCAGCTTGGTTCCGGGTATGATGTACGAGCAGTACTTC. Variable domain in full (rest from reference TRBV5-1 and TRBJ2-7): KAGVTQTPRYLIKTRGQQVTLSCSPISGHRSVSWYQQTPGQGLQFLFEYFSETQRNKGNFPGRFSGRQFSNSRSEMNVSTLELGDSALYLCASSLVPGMMYEQYFGPGTRLTVT.

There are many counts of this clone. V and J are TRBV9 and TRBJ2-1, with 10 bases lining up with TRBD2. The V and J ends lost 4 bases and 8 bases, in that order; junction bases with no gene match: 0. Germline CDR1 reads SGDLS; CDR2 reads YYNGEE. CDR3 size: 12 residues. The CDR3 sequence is CASSTSGDEQFF. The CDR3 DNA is TGTGCCAGCAGCACTAGCGGGGATGAGCAGTTCTTC.

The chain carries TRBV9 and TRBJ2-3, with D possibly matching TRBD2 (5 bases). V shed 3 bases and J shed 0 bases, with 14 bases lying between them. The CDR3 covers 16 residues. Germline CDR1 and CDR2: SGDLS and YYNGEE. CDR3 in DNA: TGTGCCAGCAGCGAAAATCGGGGTCGCAGCACAGATACGCAGTATTTT. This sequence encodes CASSENRGRSTDTQYF.

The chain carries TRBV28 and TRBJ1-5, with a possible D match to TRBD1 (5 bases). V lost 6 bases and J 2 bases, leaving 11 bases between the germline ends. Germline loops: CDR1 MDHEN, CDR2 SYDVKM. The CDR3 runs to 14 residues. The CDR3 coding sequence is TGTGCCAGCAGCTCGGGGCAGCGCAATCAGCCCCAGCATTTT. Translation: CASSSGQRNQPQHF.

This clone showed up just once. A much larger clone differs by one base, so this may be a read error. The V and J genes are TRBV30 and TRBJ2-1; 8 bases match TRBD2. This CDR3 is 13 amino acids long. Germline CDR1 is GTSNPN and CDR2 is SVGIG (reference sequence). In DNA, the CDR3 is TGTGCCTGGAGCGGGAGGGCCTACAATGGGCAGTTCTTC. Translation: CAWSGRAYNGQFF. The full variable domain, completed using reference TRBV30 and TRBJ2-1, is SQTIHQWPATLVQPVGSPLSLECTVEGTSNPNLYWYRQAAGRGLQLLFYSVGIGQISSEVPQNLSASRPQDRQFILSSKKLLLSDSGFYLCAWSGRAYNGQFFGPGTRLTVL.

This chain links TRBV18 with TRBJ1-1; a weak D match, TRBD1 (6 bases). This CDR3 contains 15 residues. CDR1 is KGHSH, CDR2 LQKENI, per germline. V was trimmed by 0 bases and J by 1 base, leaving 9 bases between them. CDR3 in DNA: TGTGCCAGCTCACCACCCGGGACAACGAACACTGAAGCTTTCTTT. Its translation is CASSPPGTTNTEAFF.

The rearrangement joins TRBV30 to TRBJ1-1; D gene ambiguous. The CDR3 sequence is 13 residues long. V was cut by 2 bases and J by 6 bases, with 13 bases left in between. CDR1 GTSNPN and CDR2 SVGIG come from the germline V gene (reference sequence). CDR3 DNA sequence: TGTGCCTGGAGTTACCCTCCCAGCGCTGAAGCTTTCTTT. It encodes CAWSYPPSAEAFF.

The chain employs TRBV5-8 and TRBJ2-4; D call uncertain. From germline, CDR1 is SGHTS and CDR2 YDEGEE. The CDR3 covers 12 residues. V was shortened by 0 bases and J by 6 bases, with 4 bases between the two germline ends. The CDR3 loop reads CASSLGGNIQYF. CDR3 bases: TGTGCCAGCAGCTTGGGGGGAAACATTCAGTACTTC.

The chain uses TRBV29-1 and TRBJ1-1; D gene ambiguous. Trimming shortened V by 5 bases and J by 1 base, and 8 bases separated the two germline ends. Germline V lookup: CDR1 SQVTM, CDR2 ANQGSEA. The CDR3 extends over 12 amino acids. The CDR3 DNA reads TGCAGCGTTCGACGGGGGAACACTGAAGCTTTCTTT. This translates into CSVRRGNTEAFF.

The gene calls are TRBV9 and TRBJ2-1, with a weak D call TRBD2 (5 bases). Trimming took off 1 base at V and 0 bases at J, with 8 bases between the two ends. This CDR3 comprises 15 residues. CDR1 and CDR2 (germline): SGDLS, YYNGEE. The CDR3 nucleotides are TGTGCCAGCAGCGTATCGGGAACCTCCTACAATGAGCAGTTCTTC. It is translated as CASSVSGTSYNEQFF.

This CDR3 reads CASSLRDSYEQYF. CDR3 bases: TGTGCCAGCAGCTTACGGGACAGCTACGAGCAGTACTTC. The V and J genes are TRBV5-5 and TRBJ2-7; TRBD1 matches 7 bases. The CDR3 length is 13 residues. Trimming took 2 bases from V and 3 from J; bases not matched to a gene: 2. CDR1 and CDR2 from the germline V gene are SGHKS and YYEKEE (reference sequence).